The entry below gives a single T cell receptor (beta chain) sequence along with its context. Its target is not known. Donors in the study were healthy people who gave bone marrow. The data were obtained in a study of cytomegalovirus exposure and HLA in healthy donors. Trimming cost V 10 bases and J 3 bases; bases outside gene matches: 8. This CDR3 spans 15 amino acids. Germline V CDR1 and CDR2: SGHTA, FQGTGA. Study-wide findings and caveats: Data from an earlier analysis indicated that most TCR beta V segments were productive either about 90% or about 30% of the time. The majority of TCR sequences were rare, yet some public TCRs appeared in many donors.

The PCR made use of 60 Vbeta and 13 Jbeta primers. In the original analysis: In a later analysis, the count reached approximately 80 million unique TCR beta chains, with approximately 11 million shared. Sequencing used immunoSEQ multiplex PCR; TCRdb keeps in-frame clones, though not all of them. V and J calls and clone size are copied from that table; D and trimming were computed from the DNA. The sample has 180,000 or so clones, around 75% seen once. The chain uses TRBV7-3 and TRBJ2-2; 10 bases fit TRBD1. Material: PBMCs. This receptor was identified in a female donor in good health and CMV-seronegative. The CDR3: CATGAGTGDTGELFF. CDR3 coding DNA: TGTGCCACCGGGGCCGGGACAGGGGACACCGGGGAGCTGTTTTTT.